A selection of T cell receptor beta chains follows, all from one sample in a study of cytomegalovirus exposure and HLA in healthy donors. Assay used: immunoSEQ multiplex PCR; TCRdb lists only in-frame clones, some missing. The table shows some 150,000 clones, with about 95% occurring only once. Sequenced: PBMCs. These receptor sequences come from a man aged 18 to 35 in good health and CMV-seropositive. CDR3s include the opening cysteine and the closing phenylalanine or tryptophan. D genes are given only for firm matches. Clone size is not always given. Where it is, it says once, few, many or a class for expanded clones.

j_gene	d_gene	v_gene	abundance	CDR3nt	CDR3aa
TRBJ2-7	NA	TRBV28	NA	TGTGCCAGCAGCCCGACAGTGCCGCCTTTGGAGCAGTACTTC	CASSPTVPPLEQYF
TRBJ2-5	TRBD2	TRBV9	NA	TGTGCCAGCAGCGCCCCGGGGAGCGGGAACCAAGAGACCCAGTACTTC	CASSAPGSGNQETQYF
TRBJ1-3	NA	TRBV2	NA	TGTGCCAGCAGTCGCAACTTGCCAGGTTACTCGGGAAACACCATATATTTT	CASSRNLPGYSGNTIYF
TRBJ2-3	TRBD2	TRBV4-2	NA	TGTGCCAGCAGCCGACCCCAAGCGGGGGGGGCAGATACGCAGTATTTT	CASSRPQAGGADTQYF
TRBJ1-1	NA	TRBV2	NA	TGTGCCAGCAGACCCACAGAGATGAACACTGAAGCTTTCTTT	CASRPTEMNTEAFF
TRBJ2-7	TRBD2	TRBV10-3	NA	TGTGCCATCAGGGCCGTCGATAGCGGGAGGGCTGACGAGCAGTACTTC	CAIRAVDSGRADEQYF
TRBJ2-1	NA	TRBV19	once	TGTGCCAGTAGTATCCGGGGCTCCTACAATGAGCAGTTCTTC	CASSIRGSYNEQFF
TRBJ2-1	TRBD2	TRBV6-5	NA	TGTGCCAGCAGCAAACTAAATAGCGGGAGTAGTGAGCAGTTCTTC	CASSKLNSGSSEQFF
TRBJ1-6	NA	TRBV28	NA	TGTGCCAGCAGTTCACCGGGTTCCCCCGACTATAATTCACCCCTCCACTTT	CASSSPGSPDYNSPLHF
TRBJ1-4	NA	TRBV5-1	NA	TGCGCCAGCAGCGGGAGGGGGAGAGGAACTAATGAAAAACTGTTTTTT	CASSGRGRGTNEKLFF
TRBJ2-2	NA	TRBV25-1	NA	TGTGCCAGCAGTGATCGGCTTCCGGGTCCCGACTACACCGGGGAGCTGTTTTTT	CASSDRLPGPDYTGELFF
TRBJ2-5	TRBD2	TRBV4-1	NA	TGCGCCAGCAGCGCCCGGCTAGAGGCGGGGGGTCAAGAGACCCAGTACTTC	CASSARLEAGGQETQYF
TRBJ2-7	TRBD2	TRBV9	NA	TGTGCCAGCAGCGTGGGGACTAGCGGGCCCTACGAGCAGTACTTC	CASSVGTSGPYEQYF
TRBJ1-6	NA	TRBV7-3	NA	TGTGCCAGCAGCTTAGGGAGGGGGGGGAATTCACCCCTCCACTTT	CASSLGRGGNSPLHF
TRBJ2-3	NA	TRBV29-1	once	TGCAGCGTTGCGAAACAAACCACAGATACGCAGTATTTT	CSVAKQTTDTQYF
TRBJ2-5	NA	TRBV27	NA	TGTGCCAGCAGTTTATCGCGGCTTAAAGAGACCCAGTACTTC	CASSLSRLKETQYF
TRBJ2-5	NA	TRBV5-4	NA	TGTGCCAGCAGCTCGAGCAGGGTGGGAGAGACCCAGTACTTC	CASSSSRVGETQYF
TRBJ1-1	NA	TRBV7-9	NA	TGTGCCAGCAGCCGGGGGGGTACTGAAGCTTTCTTT	CASSRGGTEAFF
TRBJ1-5	TRBD1	TRBV6-1	NA	TGTGCCAGCACTAGGGACAGCGTGACAAATCAGCCCCAGCATTTT	CASTRDSVTNQPQHF
TRBJ2-7	NA	TRBV19	NA	TGTGCCAGTAGCGCAGGGCTCTCCTACGAGCAGTACTTC	CASSAGLSYEQYF
TRBJ1-5	TRBD1	TRBV28	few	TGTGCCAGCAGTTTTAGTAGGACAGGGGGCGTTTTGCGCAATCAGCCCCAGCATTTT	CASSFSRTGGVLRNQPQHF
TRBJ1-1	NA	TRBV1	NA	TGCACCAGCAGCCACTTAACAATCCGGACAGGGGGGAACACTGAAGCTTTCTTT	CTSSHLTIRTGGNTEAFF
TRBJ2-5	NA	TRBV7-9	NA	TGTGCCAGCAGCTTAGCCCCGGACCAAGAGACCCAGTACTTC	CASSLAPDQETQYF
TRBJ2-7	TRBD2	TRBV4-1	NA	TGCGCCAGCAGCCAAGAGGGGACTACTACCTACGAGCAGTACTTC	CASSQEGTTTYEQYF
TRBJ1-5	NA	TRBV19	NA	TGTGCCAGTAGTGTCAGCCCCACAGGGTTGGTGAATCAGCCCCAGCATTTT	CASSVSPTGLVNQPQHF
TRBJ2-7	NA	TRBV30	NA	TGTGCCTGGACCATTGCAGGGGACGAGCAGTACTTC	CAWTIAGDEQYF
TRBJ2-7	NA	TRBV7-9	NA	TGTGCCAGCAGCCGAACAGGTGCCTACGAGCAGTACTTC	CASSRTGAYEQYF
TRBJ2-2	TRBD2	TRBV5-6	NA	TGTGCCAGCAGCCTTGGACTAGTACCCGGGGAGCTGTTTTTT	CASSLGLVPGELFF
TRBJ2-2	NA	TRBV5-6	NA	TGTGCCAGCAGCTATGGGACTCCCGGGGAGCTGTTTTTT	CASSYGTPGELFF
TRBJ2-5	TRBD1	TRBV6-5	NA	TGTGCCAGCAGTCCGTGGGACAGGGGAAGGGAGACCCAGTACTTC	CASSPWDRGRETQYF
TRBJ2-7	NA	TRBV4-1	NA	TGCGCCAGCAGCCAGGTGGGCTTAGACGAGCAGTACTTC	CASSQVGLDEQYF
TRBJ2-7	NA	TRBV6-5	NA	TGTGCCAGCAAACTGGAGGGGGAGCAGTACTTC	CASKLEGEQYF
TRBJ1-1	TRBD1	TRBV5-6	NA	TGTGCCAGCAGCTTGGGGTTCAGGGGGCCAACGAACACTGAAGCTTTCTTT	CASSLGFRGPTNTEAFF
TRBJ2-5	TRBD2	TRBV25-1	NA	TGTGCCAGCAGTGAAGCGGGAGAAGAGACCCAGTACTTC	CASSEAGEETQYF
TRBJ2-1	TRBD2	TRBV6-7	once	TGTGCCAGCACCACCGGACTAGATCCTTCTAGTGAGCAGTTCTTC	CASTTGLDPSSEQFF
TRBJ2-3	NA	TRBV5-1	NA	TGCGCCAGCAGCTCGGGGGTGGGTCGCACAGATACGCAGTATTTT	CASSSGVGRTDTQYF
TRBJ1-1	NA	TRBV13	NA	TGTGCCAGCAGCCCTCTTAGGCCCTCGGGGACTGAAGCTTTCTTT	CASSPLRPSGTEAFF
TRBJ1-1	NA	TRBV5-1	once	TGCGCCAGCAGCTTGGACAGCCTGAACACTGAAGCTTTCTTT	CASSLDSLNTEAFF
TRBJ2-2	NA	TRBV11-3	NA	TGTGCCAGCAGCCCTTCGGGAAACACCGGGGAGCTGTTTTTT	CASSPSGNTGELFF
TRBJ2-7	TRBD1	TRBV5-1	NA	TGCGCCAGCAGCGCCGGACAGGCCTCTACTTACGAGCAGTACTTC	CASSAGQASTYEQYF
TRBJ2-7	TRBD1	TRBV30	once	TGTGCCTGGAGTCCAGGGGGAAACTACGAGCAGTACTTC	CAWSPGGNYEQYF
TRBJ1-1	NA	TRBV19	NA	TGTGCCAGTAGTTTGAGAGGGAAGGGCACTGAAGCTTTCTTT	CASSLRGKGTEAFF